This passage covers 32 T cell receptor beta chains from one sample sequenced in a study of radiotherapy plus CTLA-4 blockade in lung cancer. Using immunoSEQ multiplex PCR, the repertoire was profiled, and TCRdb retains in-frame clones only, with some absent. The repertoire holds approximately 25,000 clones, with around 70% as singletons. Here the sequenced sample was peripheral blood, taken from a patient treated with radiotherapy plus ipilimumab. Every receptor here comes from a human donor with non-small cell lung cancer who had stable disease on radiotherapy plus ipilimumab.

A few counts support this clone. The rearrangement uses TRBV7-9 and TRBJ1-2; no clear D. Germline loops: CDR1 SEHNR, CDR2 FQNEAQ (reference sequence). The CDR3 covers 14 residues. Deletions cut 1 base from V and 4 bases from J, with 10 bases between. DNA of the CDR3: TGTGCCAGCAGCTTAGATACAGCTTCCTATGGCTACACCTTC. It encodes CASSLDTASYGYTF.

The rearrangement uses TRBV30 and TRBJ2-3; 12 nucleotides line up with TRBD2. Germline values: CDR1 GTSNPN, CDR2 SVGIG (reference sequence). The length of the CDR3 is 15 residues. V shed 1 base, J shed 5 bases, and the junction held 4 bases outside the gene matches. CDR3 DNA sequence: TGTGCCTGGAGTGGGCTAGCGGGAGGGAGAGATACGCAGTATTTT. Its protein is CAWSGLAGGRDTQYF.

This clone has more than one count but fewer than ten. This sequence joins TRBV9 and TRBJ2-2; D remains ambiguous. V lost 4 bases to trimming and J lost 5 bases, with 9 bases between them. This CDR3 comprises 13 residues. Germline V gives CDR1 SGDLS, CDR2 YYNGEE. In DNA, the CDR3 is TGTGCCAGCAGCTCCGTACTAACCGGGGAGCTGTTTTTT. Protein: CASSSVLTGELFF.

V usage is TRBV6-5 and J usage is TRBJ2-2, with 7 bases that match TRBD1. V was pared by 0 bases and J by 0 bases, with 1 base of the junction left unmatched. The CDR3 totals 16 residues. CDR1 and CDR2 (germline): MNHEY, SVGAGI. As DNA, the CDR3 is TGTGCCAGCAGTTACTCCGGGACAGCGAACACCGGGGAGCTGTTTTTT. Translating it yields CASSYSGTANTGELFF.

This clone was recorded only once. This sequence joins TRBV7-5 and TRBJ2-2; TRBD1 reflects the table's D call only, with no check against the DNA. TRBV7-5 is assigned pseudogene status. CDR3 length: 20 amino acids. Written as DNA, the CDR3 is TGTGCCAGAAGCTGCCCCCGGGACAGGGGGCAATGGAGAAACACCGGGGAGCTGTTTTTT. Translated, it gives CARSCPRDRGQWRNTGELFF.

This chain joins TRBV4-1 and TRBJ2-7; possible D gene TRBD2, 6 bases. This CDR3 contains 13 residues. The germline V gene has CDR1 MGHRA and CDR2 YSYEKL. V was shortened by 4 bases and J by 2 bases, with 9 bases between the two germline ends. CDR3 protein: CASSPPGAYEQYF. The CDR3 DNA reads as TGCGCCAGCAGCCCCCCGGGGGCCTACGAGCAGTACTTC.

The J gene is TRBJ1-2, the V gene TRBV5-8; D is ambiguous. V dropped 0 bases and J dropped 0 bases, with 9 bases sitting between them. Germline-derived CDR1 and CDR2 are SGHTS and YDEGEE. This CDR3 has 15 residues. CDR3 sequence reads: CASSLGLISNYGYTF. The CDR3 DNA follows: TGTGCCAGCAGCTTGGGGCTCATTTCTAACTATGGCTACACCTTC.

In this sample, this clone turned up a few times. This chain uses TRBV7-2 with TRBJ2-5; D gene uncertain. The V gene lost 5 bases and the J gene lost 1 base, with 11 bases spanning the gap. The length of the CDR3 is 14 residues. Germline CDR1 SGHTA, CDR2 FQGNSA. CDR3 DNA sequence: TGTGCCAGCAGCCTAACCCTCCTCCAAGAGACCCAGTACTTC. This translates into CASSLTLLQETQYF. The complete variable domain, with remaining parts taken from reference TRBV7-2 and TRBJ2-5, reads GAGVSQSPSNKVTEKGKDVELRCDPISGHTALYWYRQSLGQGLEFLIYFQGNSAPDKSGLPSDRFSAERTGGSVSTLTIQRTQQEDSAVYLCASSLTLLQETQYFGPGTRLLVL.

This clone was counted a single time. J is TRBJ2-7 and V is TRBV19; 11 positions match TRBD1. This CDR3 contains 16 residues. The junction had 9 bases not matched to a gene; V was cut back by 6 bases and J by 2 bases. The germline V gene encodes CDR1 LNHDA and CDR2 SQIVND (reference sequence). The CDR3 is CASSRRPGQGAYEQYF. CDR3 bases: TGTGCCAGTAGCCGGAGACCGGGACAGGGGGCCTACGAGCAGTACTTC.

This clone showed up just a few times. The gene calls are TRBV2 and TRBJ2-7; D is ambiguous. This CDR3 is 10 amino acids long. Germline values: CDR1 SNHLY, CDR2 FYNNEI. V was clipped by 7 bases and J by 7 bases, with 8 bases between them. The DNA of the CDR3 is TGTGCCAGCATGCTCGGAGAGCAGTACTTC. Translating gives CASMLGEQYF.

This chain connects TRBV4-3 to TRBJ1-4; possible D gene TRBD1, 5 bases. Germline V lookup: CDR1 LGHNA, CDR2 YSLEER. The CDR3 totals 15 residues. With 1 base removed from V and 4 bases from J, the gap between germline ends came to 10 bases. This CDR3 is CASSQVGVGNEKLFF. The CDR3 DNA reads as TGCGCCAGCAGCCAAGTGGGGGTGGGTAATGAAAAACTGTTTTTT.

The chain links TRBV7-2 to TRBJ2-3; D is ambiguous. Per germline, CDR1 SGHTA and CDR2 FQGNSA. The V end was cut by 5 bases, the J end by 3 bases, with 21 bases between. The CDR3 is 17 amino acids. CDR3 bases: TGTGCCAGCAGCGTGATGAAGGCCCTATGGGGAACAGATACGCAGTATTTT. It is translated as CASSVMKALWGTDTQYF.

This clone was found once. The chain carries TRBV7-2 and TRBJ2-7; D is possibly TRBD2 (5 bases). The CDR3 runs 13 residues. Germline V gene data show CDR1 as SGHTA and CDR2 as FQGNSA. Trimming took 5 bases from V and 2 from J, leaving 10 bases between them. CDR3 nucleotide sequence: TGTGCCAGCAGCCCGACTACTACCTACGAGCAGTACTTC. Translation: CASSPTTTYEQYF.

This chain uses TRBV27 with TRBJ1-4, with D possibly being TRBD1 (5 bases). The CDR3 covers 14 residues. Deletions cut 5 bases from V and 3 bases from J, with 10 bases between. CDR1 and CDR2 (germline): MNHEY, SMNVEV (reference sequence). The CDR3 region is CASSKGFANEKLFF. The CDR3, as DNA: TGTGCCAGCAGTAAGGGGTTTGCTAATGAAAAACTGTTTTTT.

The chain couples TRBV28 to TRBJ2-1, with D unresolved. The germline V and J ends were trimmed by 3 bases and 9 bases, with 9 bases remaining between them. CDR1 and CDR2 (germline): MDHEN, SYDVKM. This CDR3 is 12 amino acids long. The CDR3 region has the DNA TGTGCCAGCAGTTTTTCACGGTTTGAGCAGTTCTTC. This translates into CASSFSRFEQFF.

CDR3 residues: CASSPVGLNEKLFF. In DNA form, the CDR3 reads TGTGCCAGCAGCCCCGTGGGACTTAATGAAAAACTGTTTTTT. The chain is built from TRBV7-9 and TRBJ1-4; tentative D call: TRBD1 (5 bases). Germline V CDR1 and CDR2: SEHNR, FQNEAQ (reference sequence). This CDR3 is 14 amino acids long. V was clipped by 5 bases and J by 4 bases, with 11 bases between them.

V gene TRBV29-1 combines with J gene TRBJ1-1; weak D call: TRBD1 (6 bases). Between the trimmed V and J ends, which lost 4 bases and 4 bases, there was a span of 7 bases. Per germline, CDR1 SQVTM and CDR2 ANQGSEA. This CDR3 has 11 residues. CDR3 nucleotide sequence: TGCAGCGTTGTAGGGGGCACTGAAGCTTTCTTT. The encoded protein is CSVVGGTEAFF.

The CDR3 sequence is CASEFTDTYEQYF. CDR3 sequence (DNA): TGTGCCAGCGAGTTTACCGATACCTACGAGCAGTACTTC. The V and J genes are TRBV6-1 and TRBJ2-5; no clear D. The J call could be wrong; TRBJ2-7 is a better fit for the DNA end. Germline V gene data show CDR1 as MNHNS and CDR2 as SASEGT. The CDR3 is 13 amino acids.

This chain joins TRBV19 and TRBJ2-1; the match to TRBD1 covers 10 bases. The V segment lost 3 bases and the J segment 9 bases; nucleotides outside the gene matches: 11. From germline, CDR1 is LNHDA and CDR2 SQIVND (reference sequence). This CDR3 is built from 16 residues. DNA for the CDR3: TGTGCCAGTAGTATTATACCGGGACAGGGGAGAGGTGAGCAGTTCTTC. Amino acid sequence: CASSIIPGQGRGEQFF.

The chain employs TRBV5-5 and TRBJ1-5; 7 bases fit TRBD1. This CDR3 is built from 17 residues. The V and J ends lost 3 bases and 0 bases, in that order; junction bases with no gene match: 9. Germline V gene data show CDR1 as SGHKS and CDR2 as YYEKEE (reference sequence). In DNA form, the CDR3 reads TGTGCCAGCAGCTCCGGGACAGCGGGATATAGCAATCAGCCCCAGCATTTT. Amino acid sequence: CASSSGTAGYSNQPQHF.

The V gene is TRBV9, the J gene TRBJ1-3; unclear D gene. The CDR3 extends over 13 amino acids. Germline CDR1 is SGDLS and CDR2 is YYNGEE. Trimming stripped 5 bases from V and 0 bases from J, with 6 bases between. The CDR3 DNA sequence: TGTGCCAGCAGAGAGCTCTCTGGAAACACCATATATTTT. It specifies CASRELSGNTIYF.

This rearrangement joins TRBV11-3 to TRBJ2-3; D is ambiguous. This CDR3 is built from 16 residues. Trimming removed 5 bases from V and 3 bases from J, with 18 bases in between. Germline assignment: CDR1 SGHNT and CDR2 YENEEA. CDR3 bases: TGTGCCAGCAGCGATTTGTACCCATTCGGTACAGATACGCAGTATTTT. Protein sequence: CASSDLYPFGTDTQYF.

This clone was seen more than once but under ten times. The CDR3 DNA sequence: TGCAGCGTTGAAAGGGCCGGACAGAGCCCAAACACTGAAGCTTTCTTT. This sequence encodes CSVERAGQSPNTEAFF. The chain employs TRBV29-1 and TRBJ1-1; tentatively, D is TRBD1 (6 bases). Deletions cut 2 bases from V and 2 bases from J, with 18 bases between. Germline assignment: CDR1 SQVTM and CDR2 ANQGSEA. The CDR3 runs to 16 residues.

This clone was seen a few times. The V call is TRBV6-6, the J call TRBJ2-7; TRBD2 matches at 12 bases. The CDR3 has 15 residues. Germline V gives CDR1 MNHNY, CDR2 SVGAGI (reference sequence). Unmatched junction bases numbered 3, after V lost 6 bases and J lost 0 bases. DNA for the CDR3: TGTGCCAGCAGAACTAGCGGGGGGCCCTCCTACGAGCAGTACTTC. Translation: CASRTSGGPSYEQYF.

The chain carries TRBV28 and TRBJ1-1; D unclear. The CDR3 covers 14 residues. V lost 5 bases and J 4 bases, leaving 14 bases between the germline ends. Germline-derived CDR1 and CDR2 are MDHEN and SYDVKM. CDR3 coding DNA: TGTGCCAGCAGTCCAATCCTAAGGAGCACTGAAGCTTTCTTT. It codes for CASSPILRSTEAFF.

In this sample, this clone turned up a few times. The chain employs TRBV7-6 and TRBJ2-7; TRBD1 matches 9 bases. There are 15 residues in the CDR3. With 5 bases clipped from V and 5 bases from J, the junction kept 10 bases outside the gene matches. CDR1 and CDR2 (germline): SGHVS, FNYEAQ. CDR3 sequence (DNA): TGTGCCAGCAGCAGGCACCGGGACAGGGCCCACGAGCAGTACTTC. Its translation: CASSRHRDRAHEQYF.

This chain uses TRBV20-1 with TRBJ1-5, with D hard to call. Germline loops: CDR1 DFQATT, CDR2 SNEGSKA (reference sequence). CDR3 length: 11 amino acids. V lost 3 bases and J 4 bases, leaving 4 bases between the germline ends. The CDR3 here is CSASRNQPQHF. In DNA form, the CDR3 reads TGCAGTGCTAGCAGAAATCAGCCCCAGCATTTT.

CDR3 sequence reads: CASSVAGDGQPQHF. The CDR3 nucleotides read TGTGCCAGCAGCGTAGCGGGGGACGGGCAGCCCCAGCATTTT. The rearrangement joins TRBV9 to TRBJ1-5; perhaps TRBD1 as D (5 bases). The germline V and J ends were trimmed by 0 bases and 7 bases, with 11 bases remaining between them. The CDR3 is made up of 14 amino acids. CDR1 and CDR2 (germline): SGDLS, YYNGEE.

The chain links TRBV23-1 to TRBJ2-1, with TRBD2 matching over 14 bases. TRBV23-1 falls under the ORF class, with uncertain function. The V gene end was trimmed by 4 bases and the J gene end by 14 bases; junction bases not matched to a gene: 13. This CDR3 has 16 amino acids. The CDR3 region is CASSRRPGLAGEVEFF. The CDR3 DNA is TGCGCCAGCAGTCGACGACCGGGACTAGCGGGGGAAGTCGAGTTCTTC.

The rearrangement links TRBV30 to TRBJ2-1; no firm D call. Germline assignment: CDR1 GTSNPN and CDR2 SVGIG (reference sequence). V shed 8 bases and J shed 0 bases, with 8 bases lying between them. The CDR3 runs to 12 residues. The CDR3: CASESSYNEQFF. The CDR3 DNA is TGTGCCAGCGAGAGCTCCTACAATGAGCAGTTCTTC.

In its sample, this clone was seen a few times. The V gene is TRBV4-3, the J gene TRBJ1-1, with D uncertain. With 0 bases removed from V and 0 bases from J, the gap between germline ends came to 8 bases. CDR3 length: 15 amino acids. The V gene's germline CDR1 is LGHNA and CDR2 YSLEER. CDR3 in amino acids: CASSQDRGMNTEAFF. In nucleotides, the CDR3 is TGCGCCAGCAGCCAAGATCGAGGGATGAACACTGAAGCTTTCTTT.

The V and J genes are TRBV27 and TRBJ2-7; perhaps TRBD2 as D (5 bases). The germline V and J ends were trimmed by 3 bases and 0 bases, with 18 bases remaining between them. Germline CDR1 MNHEY, CDR2 SMNVEV (reference sequence). CDR3 length: 17 residues. DNA for the CDR3: TGTGCCAGCAGTTTTGGGTCTCAGCGGTCGAACTCCTACGAGCAGTACTTC. Its translation is CASSFGSQRSNSYEQYF.